The entry that follows covers one T cell receptor beta chain sequence. Its antigen remains unknown. The V gene end was trimmed by 7 bases and the J gene end by 6 bases; junction bases not matched to a gene: 10. Germline V gene lookup returns CDR1 LNHDA and CDR2 SQIVND (reference sequence). This CDR3 is 14 amino acids long. This record comes from a study of shared clonotypes between healthy human individuals. Repertoires were generated with immunoSEQ multiplex PCR, while TCRdb's copy carries only in-frame clones and drops some. The table records about a million clones, roughly 77% of them present only once. Study-wide points: Clonotypes shared by all four donors outscored non-shared clonotypes in generation probability.

Healthy HIV-negative adults without recent acute infections or vaccinations served as donors. The sequencing sample was made of memory CD4+ T cells from PBMCs. Subset reported: CD45RA-negative fraction. This TCR came from a man between 18 and 35 years old in good health. Some clones in this sample may be carry-over from other donors' samples. V and J are TRBV19 and TRBJ1-1; 8 positions agree with TRBD1. The CDR3 sequence: CASIDRGRVAEAFF. The CDR3 coding sequence is TGTGCCAGTATTGACAGGGGCAGAGTCGCTGAAGCTTTCTTT.